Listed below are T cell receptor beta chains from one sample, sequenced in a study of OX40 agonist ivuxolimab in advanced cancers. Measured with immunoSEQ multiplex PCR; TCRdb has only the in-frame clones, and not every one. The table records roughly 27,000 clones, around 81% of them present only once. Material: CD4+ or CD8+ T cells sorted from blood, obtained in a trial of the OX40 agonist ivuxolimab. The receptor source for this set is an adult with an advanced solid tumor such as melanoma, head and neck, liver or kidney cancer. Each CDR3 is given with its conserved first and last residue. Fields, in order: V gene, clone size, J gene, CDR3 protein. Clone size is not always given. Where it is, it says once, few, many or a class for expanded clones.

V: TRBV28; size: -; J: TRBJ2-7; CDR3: CASSPGLTYEQYF
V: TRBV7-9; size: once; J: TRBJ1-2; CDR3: CASSLGRTYGYTF
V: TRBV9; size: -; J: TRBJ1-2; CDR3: CASSPSGQLYGYTF
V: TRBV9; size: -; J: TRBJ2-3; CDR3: CASSGGADADTQYF
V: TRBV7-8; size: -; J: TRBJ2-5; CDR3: CASRTAGGLAGGETQYF
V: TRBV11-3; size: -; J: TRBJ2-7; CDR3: CASSPLYSGLQPQYF
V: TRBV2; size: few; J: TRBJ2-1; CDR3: CASSGGSGEYFFDNEQFF
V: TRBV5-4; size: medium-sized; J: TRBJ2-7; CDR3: CASSLVAGDNEQYF
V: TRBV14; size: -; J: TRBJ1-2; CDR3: CASSQGGGYGYTF
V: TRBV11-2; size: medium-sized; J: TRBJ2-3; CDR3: CASSPAPGTDTQYF
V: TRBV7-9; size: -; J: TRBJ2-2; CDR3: CASSIGTSGRNGELFF
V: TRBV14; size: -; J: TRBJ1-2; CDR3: CASSPSDVIDYGYTF
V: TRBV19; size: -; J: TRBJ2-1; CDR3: CASSISGSSYNEQFF
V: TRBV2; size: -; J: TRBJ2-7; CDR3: CASIGQGGPYEQYF
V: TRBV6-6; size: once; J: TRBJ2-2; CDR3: CTSSYSLSSGTGELFF
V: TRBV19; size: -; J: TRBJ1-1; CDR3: CASSIGQLEAFF
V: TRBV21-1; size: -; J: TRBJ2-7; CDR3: CASSKGPRRDDEQYF
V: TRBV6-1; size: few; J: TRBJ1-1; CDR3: CASSAGRTEAFF
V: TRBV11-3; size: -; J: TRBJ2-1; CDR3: CASRPAGGKAYDEQFF
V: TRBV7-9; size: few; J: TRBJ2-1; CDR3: CASSFGDEQFF
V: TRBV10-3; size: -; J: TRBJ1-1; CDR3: CAISESGGDNTEAFF
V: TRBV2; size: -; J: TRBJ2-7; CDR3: CASTSKWAGWEQYF
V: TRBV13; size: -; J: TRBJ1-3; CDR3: CASSLGAFGNTIYF
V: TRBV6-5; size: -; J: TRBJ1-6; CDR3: CASSQGENSPLHF
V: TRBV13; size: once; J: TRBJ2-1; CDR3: CASSLGLADPTQFF
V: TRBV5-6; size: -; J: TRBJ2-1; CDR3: CASSLGYSSYNEQFF
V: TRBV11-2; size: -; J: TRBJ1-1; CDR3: CASSLDVLSGGEAFF
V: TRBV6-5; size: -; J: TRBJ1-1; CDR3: CASSSGSDTEAFF
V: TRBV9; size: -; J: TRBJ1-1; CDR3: CASSPWTELNTEAFF
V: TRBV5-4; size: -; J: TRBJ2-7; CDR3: CASSFPGSSYEQYF
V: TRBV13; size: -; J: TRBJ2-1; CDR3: CASSLVSGGDEQFF
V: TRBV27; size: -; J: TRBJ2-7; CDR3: CASSLEGAAVAYEQYF
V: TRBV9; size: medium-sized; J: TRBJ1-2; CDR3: CASSRPTDSPRYYGYTF
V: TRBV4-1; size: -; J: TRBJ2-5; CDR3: CASSQEGRETQYF
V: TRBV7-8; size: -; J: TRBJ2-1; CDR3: CASSYPPFDEQFF
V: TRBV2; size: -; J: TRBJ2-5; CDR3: CASSDWETQYF
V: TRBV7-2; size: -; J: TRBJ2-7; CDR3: CASSQGTGGGYEQYF
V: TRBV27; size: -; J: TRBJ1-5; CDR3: CASSLFPGSNQPQHF
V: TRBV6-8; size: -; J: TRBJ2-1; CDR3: CASSDLYNEQFF
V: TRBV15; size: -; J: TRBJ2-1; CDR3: CATSRGLDNEQFF
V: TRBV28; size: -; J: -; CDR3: CASSYKPDRGGYEQYF
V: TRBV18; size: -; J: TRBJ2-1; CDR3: CASSQGFYNEQFF
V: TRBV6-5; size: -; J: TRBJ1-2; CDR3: CASSYGRAYGYTF
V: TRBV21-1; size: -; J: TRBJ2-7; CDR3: CASRKEQAMDEQYF
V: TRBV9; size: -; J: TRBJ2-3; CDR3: CASSVESGGWSDTQYF
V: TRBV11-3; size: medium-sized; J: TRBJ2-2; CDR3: CASSFRTSTGELFF